This T cell receptor (beta chain) stems from a study of control samples from healthy donors and cancer patients. This clone was counted only a few times. The CDR3 extends over 13 amino acids. Trimming shortened V by 6 bases and J by 9 bases, and 15 bases separated the two germline ends. Germline V CDR1 and CDR2: LNHDA, SQIVND (reference sequence). The table came from immunoSEQ multiplex PCR; TCRdb's copy has only in-frame clones and leaves some out. The sample includes about 92,000 clones, more than 75% seen only once; the top ten take around 10%. This chain links TRBV19 with TRBJ2-1; no definite D call. The source is a woman in her sixties in good health. The sample was blood. CDR3 bases: TGTGCCAGTAGAAAAGTTAGCACGGGTGAGCAGTTCTTC. Translated, it gives CASRKVSTGEQFF.